What follows are 32 T cell receptor beta chains derived from one specimen sequenced in a study of blood T cell repertoires in COVID-19. TCRdb keeps only in-frame clones here, not all; method: immunoSEQ multiplex PCR. The repertoire consists of hundreds of thousands of clones, with approximately 86% occurring once and the leading ten covering under 2%. Specimen: PBMCs or T cells enriched from blood (not recorded which). The receptors stem from a woman in her forties or fifties who had recovered from COVID-19.

The V call is TRBV6-4, the J call TRBJ1-2; D perhaps matches TRBD1 (5 bases). The CDR3 length is 13 residues. V was trimmed by 7 bases and J by 4 bases, leaving 13 bases between them. Germline V gene lookup returns CDR1 MRHNA and CDR2 SNTAGT. CDR3 protein: CASTGERGYGYTF. CDR3 in DNA: TGTGCCAGCACGGGGGAACGTGGCTATGGCTACACCTTC.

This clone appeared a single time. This chain uses TRBV11-2 with TRBJ2-3, with 7 bases matching TRBD2. The J segment lost 12 bases and the V segment lost 2 bases, leaving 8 bases of the junction unmatched. CDR3 size: 13 residues. CDR1 SGHAT and CDR2 FQNNGV come from the germline V gene. CDR3 sequence (DNA): TGTGCCAGCAGCTTAAGGGGCGGGAGAGCACAGTATTTT. It specifies CASSLRGGRAQYF.

J is TRBJ2-5 and V is TRBV12-1; the table names TRBD2, a call not compared with the DNA. TRBV12-1 is a pseudogene segment. There are 17 residues in the CDR3. The CDR3 reads CASSPPRLEVKEETQYF. CDR3 bases: TGTGCCAGCAGCCCACCTAGGCTAGAGGTTAAGGAAGAGACCCAGTACTTC.

The genes are TRBV7-3 and TRBJ2-3; 8 nucleotides match TRBD2. Germline V gene data show CDR1 as SGHTA and CDR2 as FQGTGA. The CDR3 runs 14 residues. The V and J ends lost 6 bases and 2 bases, in that order; junction bases with no gene match: 4. CDR3 DNA sequence: TGTGCCAGCAGTAAGGGACTAGACACAGATACGCAGTATTTT. Residues: CASSKGLDTDTQYF. The full variable domain, its missing parts supplied by reference TRBV7-3 and TRBJ2-3, is GAGVSQTPSNKVTEKGKYVELRCDPISGHTALYWYRQSLGQGPEFLIYFQGTGAADDSGLPNDRFFAVRPEGSVSTLKIQRTERGDSAVYLCASSKGLDTDTQYFGPGTRLTVL.

This chain connects TRBV9 to TRBJ2-6, with a weak D call TRBD2 (5 bases). CDR3 length: 12 amino acids. Germline CDR1 and CDR2: SGDLS and YYNGEE. Trimming removed 1 base from V and 13 bases from J, with 9 bases in between. The CDR3 protein is CASSVSGKVLTF. The CDR3 nucleotides read TGTGCCAGCAGCGTATCGGGAAAGGTCCTGACTTTC.

V gene TRBV3-1 (or the pseudogene TRBV3-2) combines with J gene TRBJ2-3; 10 nucleotides line up with TRBD2. Germline loops: CDR1 LGHDT, CDR2 YNNKEL (reference sequence). The CDR3 loop spans 14 amino acids. Losses at the gene ends were 6 bases for V and 4 bases for J; bases not matched to a gene: 4. The CDR3 DNA follows: TGTGCCAGCAGTCCTAGCGGGAGCGCAGATACGCAGTATTTT. Translation: CASSPSGSADTQYF.

There are a few counts of this clone. The chain employs TRBV5-4 and TRBJ2-2; D gene ambiguous. CDR1 and CDR2 from the germline V gene are SGHNT and YYREEE (reference sequence). Trimming left V 1 base short and J 1 base short, with 8 bases between. This CDR3 has 15 residues. CDR3: CASSLIAQNTGELFF. CDR3 DNA sequence: TGTGCCAGCAGCTTGATAGCCCAGAACACCGGGGAGCTGTTTTTT.

This chain uses TRBV25-1 with TRBJ2-1; 11 bases line up with TRBD2. Losses at the gene ends were 2 bases for V and 5 bases for J; bases not matched to a gene: 8. Germline values: CDR1 MGHDK, CDR2 SYGVNS. The CDR3 is 17 amino acids. Here the CDR3 DNA reads TGTGCCAGCAGTGAAATGGCGGGGACTAGCGGTCACAATGAGCAGTTCTTC. Its translation: CASSEMAGTSGHNEQFF.

This clone was seen once. The gene calls are TRBV2 and TRBJ1-1; 8 bases match TRBD1. V lost 6 bases and J lost 4; bases outside the gene matches: 1. Per germline, CDR1 SNHLY and CDR2 FYNNEI. The CDR3 has 12 amino acids. For the CDR3, the DNA is TGTGCCAGCAGCGGACAGGGCACTGAAGCTTTCTTT. This sequence encodes CASSGQGTEAFF.

This clone was seen only a few times. The genes are TRBV7-3 and TRBJ2-2, with 14 bases fitting TRBD2. Per germline, CDR1 SGHTA and CDR2 FQGTGA. The CDR3 totals 22 residues. The J segment lost 5 bases and the V segment lost 2 bases, leaving 19 bases of the junction unmatched. This chain's CDR3 is CASSLFPPGLAGVYGGTGELFF. CDR3 DNA sequence: TGTGCCAGCAGCTTATTCCCCCCGGGACTAGCGGGAGTATATGGAGGAACCGGGGAGCTGTTTTTT.

This chain joins TRBV29-1 and TRBJ2-1; 9 bases match TRBD2. CDR1 and CDR2 from the germline V gene are SQVTM and ANQGSEA. This CDR3 is built from 15 residues. V lost 7 bases, J lost 1 base, and 8 bases stayed unmatched. The CDR3 DNA sequence: TGCAGCGGAGCCGGGACTAGCCAGTCCTACAATGAGCAGTTCTTC. As protein: CSGAGTSQSYNEQFF.

This clone was picked up a small number of times. The J gene is TRBJ1-1, the V gene TRBV18; D possibly corresponds to TRBD1 (5 bases). This CDR3 has 15 residues. Trimming took off 3 bases at V and 2 bases at J, with 13 bases between the two ends. The germline CDR1 and CDR2 sequences are KGHSH and LQKENI. CDR3 sequence (DNA): TGTGCCAGCTCACCGGGAGGGGAGACCAACACTGAAGCTTTCTTT. Translating gives CASSPGGETNTEAFF. The full variable domain, completed using reference TRBV18 and TRBJ1-1, is NAGVMQNPRHLVRRRGQEARLRCSPMKGHSHVYWYRQLPEEGLKFMVYLQKENIIDESGMPKERFSAEFPKEGPSILRIQQVVRGDSAAYFCASSPGGETNTEAFFGQGTRLTVV.

The chain employs TRBV11-2 and TRBJ2-2; tentative D call: TRBD1 (6 bases). The germline CDR1 and CDR2 sequences are SGHAT and FQNNGV. This CDR3 contains 18 residues. V lost 5 bases and J lost 1, with 20 bases in between. DNA of the CDR3: TGTGCCAGCAGCCCGAGGGGGTTGGGGCTACAGAACACCGGGGAGCTGTTTTTT. Its protein product is CASSPRGLGLQNTGELFF.

This sequence joins TRBV9 and TRBJ2-1, with 7 bases identical to TRBD2. Germline V gene data show CDR1 as SGDLS and CDR2 as YYNGEE. This CDR3 has 18 amino acids. V trimming: 0 bases; J trimming: 9 bases; junction bases outside the gene matches: 18. Here the CDR3 DNA reads TGTGCCAGCAGCGTAGATGTGGGGGGGACCCTTCGTATCGGTGAGCAGTTCTTC. Translation gives CASSVDVGGTLRIGEQFF.

This rearrangement joins TRBV3-1 (or the pseudogene TRBV3-2) to TRBJ2-7; D might be TRBD2 (6 bases). Per germline, CDR1 LGHDT and CDR2 YNNKEL (reference sequence). CDR3 length: 14 residues. Trimming took 6 bases from V and 4 from J, leaving 16 bases between them. CDR3 DNA: TGTGCCAGCAGTCTTGGGACTGGAAATTACGAGCAGTACTTC. This encodes CASSLGTGNYEQYF.

The J gene is TRBJ1-2, the V gene TRBV28; 7 nucleotides align to TRBD1. The germline CDR1 and CDR2 sequences are MDHEN and SYDVKM. This CDR3 contains 13 residues. Losses at the gene ends were 8 bases for V and 4 bases for J; bases not matched to a gene: 7. The CDR3 DNA follows: TGTGCCAGCCAAAACAGGGGATTCTATGGCTACACCTTC. This translates into CASQNRGFYGYTF.

The rearrangement joins TRBV4-2 to TRBJ2-3; 9 nucleotides align to TRBD2. The CDR3 is 17 residues long. Germline lookup yields CDR1 LGHNA and CDR2 YNFKEQ. The trim removed 4 bases at V and 0 bases at J, leaving 8 bases unmatched. CDR3 residues: CASSPWTTSGSTDTQYF. CDR3 DNA sequence: TGTGCCAGCAGCCCGTGGACCACTAGCGGGAGCACAGATACGCAGTATTTT.

This rearrangement joins TRBV9 to TRBJ1-3, with 8 bases aligning to TRBD1. Germline lookup yields CDR1 SGDLS and CDR2 YYNGEE. The CDR3 runs to 15 residues. V gave up 4 bases and J gave up 0 bases; unmatched junction bases: 3. CDR3 in amino acids: CASSPDRGSGNTIYF. CDR3 bases: TGTGCCAGCAGCCCCGACAGGGGCTCTGGAAACACCATATATTTT.

V usage is TRBV7-9 and J usage is TRBJ2-1; the match to TRBD1 covers 7 bases. Per the germline V gene, CDR1 is SEHNR and CDR2 is FQNEAQ (reference sequence). After removal of 0 bases from V and 0 bases from J, the junction contained 8 bases not matched to a gene. This CDR3 comprises 18 residues. CDR3 protein: CASSLAHGAGGSYNEQFF. CDR3 in DNA: TGTGCCAGCAGCTTAGCGCATGGTGCAGGGGGCTCCTACAATGAGCAGTTCTTC.

The V call is TRBV2, the J call TRBJ1-1, with a weak D call TRBD1 (6 bases). This CDR3 is built from 15 residues. V lost 5 bases to trimming and J lost 0 bases, with 13 bases between them. Per the germline V gene, CDR1 is SNHLY and CDR2 is FYNNEI. CDR3 sequence (DNA): TGTGCCAGCAGTCCAGGGGTTGAGATGAACACTGAAGCTTTCTTT. Protein: CASSPGVEMNTEAFF.

Worth noting for this clone: The sample holds other DNA sequences that translate to the same CDR3. The gene calls are TRBV19 and TRBJ2-7; 10 bases are shared with TRBD1. In germline, CDR1 is LNHDA, CDR2 SQIVND (reference sequence). The CDR3 loop spans 14 amino acids. With V trimmed by 5 bases and J by 2 bases, 3 bases remained unmatched. Here the CDR3 reads CASSLGQGPYEQYF. CDR3 sequence (DNA): TGTGCCAGTAGTCTGGGACAGGGGCCCTACGAGCAGTACTTC. The full variable domain, with the rest looked up from reference TRBV19 and TRBJ2-7, is DGGITQSPKYLFRKEGQNVTLSCEQNLNHDAMYWYRQDPGQGLRLIYYSQIVNDFQKGDIAEGYSVSREKKESFPLTVTSAQKNPTAFYLCASSLGQGPYEQYFGPGTRLTVT.

This clone came up a few times. The chain couples TRBV3-1 (or the pseudogene TRBV3-2) to TRBJ2-7; D is possibly TRBD2 (6 bases). With 4 bases removed from V and 5 bases from J, the gap between germline ends came to 18 bases. The CDR3 consists of 15 residues. From germline, CDR1 is LGHDT and CDR2 YNNKEL (reference sequence). The CDR3 protein is CASSPNTGEHHEQYF. CDR3 nucleotide sequence: TGTGCCAGCAGCCCGAATACGGGGGAGCACCACGAGCAGTACTTC.

V usage is TRBV12-3 or TRBV12-4 and J usage is TRBJ1-6, with D perhaps matching TRBD1 (6 bases). V shed 7 bases and J shed 6 bases, with 10 bases lying between them. This CDR3 has 13 amino acids. CDR3 nucleotide sequence: TGTGCCAGCAATGACAGGTTTAATTCACCCCTCCACTTT. Translated, it gives CASNDRFNSPLHF.

This rearrangement joins TRBV5-1 to TRBJ1-1; no reliable D call. The V gene lost 5 bases and the J gene lost 1 base, with 6 bases spanning the gap. From germline, CDR1 is SGHRS and CDR2 YFSETQ. The CDR3 is made up of 12 amino acids. The chain's CDR3 is CASRAGNTEAFF. The DNA for the CDR3 is TGCGCCAGCAGAGCGGGGAACACTGAAGCTTTCTTT.

A word on this clone: This sample also contains other DNA sequences that code for the same CDR3. The chain combines TRBV28 with TRBJ1-2; D might be TRBD1 (5 bases). CDR3 size: 13 residues. The germline V gene encodes CDR1 MDHEN and CDR2 SYDVKM. V was cut by 6 bases and J by 4 bases, with 12 bases left in between. Here the CDR3 reads CASSPRGGYGYTF. The DNA for the CDR3 is TGTGCCAGCAGCCCGCGCGGGGGCTATGGCTACACCTTC.

This clone appeared once. The V call is TRBV2, the J call TRBJ2-2; 13 bases map to TRBD2. The CDR3 runs to 15 residues. Germline lookup yields CDR1 SNHLY and CDR2 FYNNEI. The V and J ends lost 11 bases and 5 bases, in that order; junction bases with no gene match: 8. The CDR3 spells CALGLAGARTGELFF. Written as DNA, the CDR3 is TGTGCCTTAGGACTAGCGGGAGCCCGAACCGGGGAGCTGTTTTTT.

The count of this clone is one. The chain carries TRBV10-3 and TRBJ1-2, with D unresolved. Trimming took off 5 bases at V and 4 bases at J, with 11 bases between the two ends. The CDR3 loop spans 13 amino acids. Germline V lookup: CDR1 ENHRY, CDR2 SYGVKD. The chain's CDR3 is CAISTWRSYGYTF. CDR3 nucleotide sequence: TGTGCCATCAGTACCTGGCGGAGCTATGGCTACACCTTC.

For this clone: One end of the junction is discordant with germline, which a read error may explain. The rearrangement uses TRBV7-7 and TRBJ2-3, with TRBD2 matching 8 bases. Germline CDR1 and CDR2: SSHAT and FNYEAQ (reference sequence). The CDR3 contains 16 residues. The CDR3 nucleotides are TGTGCTAGCAGCCCCGGGCCTAGCGGGAGCACAGATACGCAGTATTTT. This translates into CASSPGPSGSTDTQYF.

The chain has TRBV5-1 and TRBJ2-7, with D hard to call. The CDR3 is made up of 15 amino acids. Germline CDR1 SGHRS, CDR2 YFSETQ. V lost 0 bases to trimming and J lost 2 bases, with 12 bases between them. Written as DNA, the CDR3 is TGCGCCAGCAGCTTGGCCGTAGAGACACCCTACGAGCAGTACTTC. This codes for CASSLAVETPYEQYF.

This rearrangement joins TRBV3-1 (or the pseudogene TRBV3-2) to TRBJ1-1; TRBD1 matches 11 bases. The CDR3 is 14 amino acids. V lost 4 bases and J lost 4; bases outside the gene matches: 2. The germline V gene encodes CDR1 LGHDT and CDR2 YNNKEL (reference sequence). CDR3 bases: TGTGCCAGCAGCCGCGGGACAGGGGGCACTGAAGCTTTCTTT. Protein: CASSRGTGGTEAFF.

The V gene is TRBV5-1, the J gene TRBJ2-3; 14 positions match TRBD2. Germline V gene lookup returns CDR1 SGHRS and CDR2 YFSETQ. J was trimmed by 2 bases and V by 4 bases; bases with no gene match: 9. CDR3 length: 18 residues. The CDR3: CASSPKGTSGRTTDTQYF. CDR3 nucleotides: TGCGCCAGCAGCCCCAAGGGGACTAGCGGGAGAACCACAGATACGCAGTATTTT. Together with reference TRBV5-1 and TRBJ2-3, the CDR3 gives the full variable domain: KAGVTQTPRYLIKTRGQQVTLSCSPISGHRSVSWYQQTPGQGLQFLFEYFSETQRNKGNFPGRFSGRQFSNSRSEMNVSTLELGDSALYLCASSPKGTSGRTTDTQYFGPGTRLTVL.

V gene TRBV15 combines with J gene TRBJ1-2, with TRBD1 as a possible D gene (5 bases). The CDR3 totals 13 residues. Germline assignment: CDR1 LNHNV and CDR2 YYDKDF (reference sequence). V lost 0 bases to trimming and J lost 11 bases, with 13 bases between them. The CDR3 protein is CATSRDLGNRYTF. The CDR3 bases are TGTGCCACCAGCAGAGATCTGGGGAACAGGTACACCTTC. The entire variable domain, with the rest obtained from reference TRBV15 and TRBJ1-2, is as follows: DAMVIQNPRYQVTQFGKPVTLSCSQTLNHNVMYWYQQKSSQAPKLLFHYYDKDFNNEADTPDNFQSRRPNTSFCFLDIRSPGLGDTAMYLCATSRDLGNRYTFGSGTRLTVV.